This is a list of T cell receptor beta chains from one sample in a study of shared clonotypes between healthy human individuals. The protocol was immunoSEQ multiplex PCR, while the TCRdb copy is restricted to in-frame clones and leaves out a portion. Altogether about 2.1 million clones are present, approximately 92% being singletons, with the ten largest covering approximately 1.6%. Input material: naive CD8+ T cells from PBMCs. The source of these receptors is a man between 18 and 29 years old in good health. Some clones in this sample may be carry-over from other donors' samples. The conserved cysteine and the conserved F or W are not part of the CDR3 here. Fields, in order: CDR3 length, D gene, V gene, J gene, CDR3 protein. D genes are given only for firm matches.

14	.	TRBV30	TRBJ1-4	AWSGDRAATNEKLF
13	TRBD2	TRBV5-1	TRBJ2-7	ASSLLAGYSYEQY
11	.	TRBV4-2	TRBJ2-7	ASSQGGSYEQY
12	.	TRBV30	TRBJ2-1	AWMQVRTYNEQF
13	.	TRBV27	TRBJ1-5	ASRLTGLANQPQH
15	TRBD2	TRBV13	TRBJ2-2	ASSPFGTSGTTGELF
11	.	TRBV7-6	TRBJ2-7	ASSRGRGYEQY
15	.	TRBV7-6	TRBJ2-3	ASSASYGGDLTDTQY
10	.	TRBV2	TRBJ1-1	ASSDSLTEAF
18	TRBD1	TRBV19	TRBJ1-1	ASSIWGQGAYLHMNTEAF
9	.	TRBV2	TRBJ1-2	ASTEYYGYT
12	.	TRBV11-2	TRBJ2-7	ASSDDRTMREQY
12	.	TRBV6-5	TRBJ2-3	ASSELRGTDTQY
13	TRBD1	TRBV28	TRBJ2-1	ASSPRDRGRHEQF
12	.	TRBV4-1	TRBJ1-1	ASSQEDGRTEAF
14	TRBD2	TRBV10-3	TRBJ2-7	AISELVLAGTYEQY
13	.	TRBV9	TRBJ2-6	ASSVEYSGANVLT
13	.	TRBV4-2	TRBJ1-6	ASSSPPEINSPLH
11	.	TRBV7-8	TRBJ2-7	ASSLGPMYEQY
13	.	TRBV27	TRBJ2-1	ASKPGGPSYNEQF
12	.	TRBV5-5	TRBJ1-3	ASSGQLSGNTIY
13	TRBD1	TRBV5-5	TRBJ1-5	ASSIQGGSNQPQH
13	.	TRBV15	TRBJ2-7	ATSGVPHGSYEQY
11	.	TRBV19	TRBJ2-6	ASTDSGANVLT
13	TRBD2	TRBV19	TRBJ2-7	ASSIVDGRASEQY
11	.	TRBV14	TRBJ2-7	ASSPNRVYEQY
13	TRBD2	TRBV29-1	TRBJ2-7	SVQGGLADPYEQY
13	.	TRBV28	TRBJ2-6	ASSLRGSGANVLT
10	.	TRBV28	TRBJ1-2	ASTGRSYGYT
15	.	TRBV29-1	TRBJ2-3	SVAAPGGKFSTDTQY
12	TRBD1	TRBV9	TRBJ1-5	ASSRNRGDQPQH
11	.	TRBV14	TRBJ2-7	ASSQEFVSEQY
14	TRBD1	TRBV7-2	TRBJ2-7	ASSQHPGQGTHEQY
14	TRBD2	TRBV10-3	TRBJ2-1	ATGALAGGPPNEQF
13	.	TRBV28	TRBJ1-2	ASSLWEGRSGGYT
12	.	TRBV4-2	TRBJ2-7	ASSQETRSYEQY
14	TRBD2	TRBV4-3	TRBJ2-3	ASSQDPSGPTDTQY
14	TRBD1	TRBV28	TRBJ1-1	ASSFPLGTGRTEAF
12	.	TRBV5-1	TRBJ2-5	ASSKEQGSETQY
14	.	TRBV7-2	TRBJ2-5	ASSPRTTVVQETQY
13	TRBD2	TRBV11-2	TRBJ2-7	ASSLRPLAGGEQY
11	.	TRBV13	TRBJ2-7	ASSLGGTYEQY
12	.	TRBV5-1	TRBJ2-7	ASSPENPSYEQY